Listed below are T cell receptor beta chains from one sample, sequenced in a study of Ad26.COV2.S vaccination and SARS-CoV-2 variants. Sequenced by immunoSEQ multiplex PCR; TCRdb stores in-frame clones only, minus some. The sample consists of over 110,000 clones, more than 80% of them appearing once. The material sequenced was peripheral blood, taken after recovery from COVID-19. The receptor source for this set is a human donor who had recovered from COVID-19. The CDR3 runs from the conserved cysteine through the conserved F or W. The D gene is left open where the match is weak. Only some rows state a clone size, as once, few, many or a class for expanded clones.

CASSPGPGQRTKNIQYF | TGTGCCAGCAGCCCAGGACCGGGACAGAGAACCAAAAACATTCAGTACTTC | TRBD1 | TRBJ2-4 | NA | TRBV3-1/TRBV3-2
CSGQGELLNTQYF | TGCAGTGGACAGGGGGAGCTCTTGAATACGCAGTATTTT | TRBD1 | TRBJ2-3 | NA | TRBV29-1
CASSYSIQGANSYEQYF | TGTGCCAGCAGTTACTCGATTCAGGGGGCGAACTCCTACGAGCAGTACTTC | TRBD1 | TRBJ2-7 | NA | TRBV6-2/TRBV6-3
CASSMMGLAAGNTEAFF | TGTGCCAGCAGTATGATGGGACTTGCAGCCGGGAACACTGAAGCTTTCTTT | NA | TRBJ1-1 | NA | TRBV5-6
CASSSRTASTDTQYF | TGTGCCAGCAGCTCCAGGACAGCTAGCACAGATACGCAGTATTTT | NA | TRBJ2-3 | NA | TRBV7-9
CASSIRLSPGSSGNTIYF | TGTGCCAGTAGTATTCGGTTAAGCCCCGGGAGCTCTGGAAACACCATATATTTT | NA | TRBJ1-3 | NA | TRBV19
CASSSHYGYTF | TGTGCCAGCAGTTCGCACTATGGCTACACCTTC | NA | TRBJ1-2 | NA | TRBV28
CATMGTPSGNTIYF | TGTGCTACCATGGGGACACCATCTGGAAACACCATATATTTT | NA | TRBJ1-3 | NA | TRBV7-7
CASSLTDRGLNEQFF | TGTGCCAGCAGCCTAACGGACAGGGGGCTCAATGAGCAGTTCTTC | TRBD1 | TRBJ2-1 | NA | TRBV5-6
CASSPGTQGKFNYGYTF | TGTGCCAGCAGTCCCGGGACCCAGGGGAAATTTAACTATGGCTACACCTTC | NA | TRBJ1-2 | NA | TRBV11-2
CASSPRGNFFSGANVLTF | TGTGCCAGCAGCCCGCGGGGGAACTTCTTCTCTGGGGCCAACGTCCTGACTTTC | TRBD2 | TRBJ2-6 | few | TRBV5-4
CASSLRESYNEQFF | TGTGCCAGCAGTTTAAGGGAGTCCTACAATGAGCAGTTCTTC | NA | TRBJ2-1 | NA | TRBV28
CASSHDPTNTGELFF | TGTGCCAGCAGCCACGACCCGACGAACACCGGGGAGCTGTTTTTT | NA | TRBJ2-2 | NA | TRBV7-2
CASSQSTAGGETQYF | TGTGCCAGCAGCCAATCTACGGCAGGGGGAGAGACCCAGTACTTC | TRBD1 | TRBJ2-5 | NA | TRBV3-1/TRBV3-2
CASGTAQNYGYTF | TGTGCCAGCGGGACAGCCCAGAACTATGGCTACACCTTC | TRBD1 | TRBJ1-2 | once | TRBV19
CASSSTGGGDGYTF | TGTGCCAGCAGTTCAACAGGGGGTGGAGATGGCTACACCTTC | TRBD1 | TRBJ1-2 | NA | TRBV25-1
CASSPQTGGAGNTIYF | TGTGCCAGCAGTCCCCAGACAGGGGGCGCTGGAAACACCATATATTTT | TRBD1 | TRBJ1-3 | NA | TRBV28
CASSPGDTGETQYF | TGTGCCAGCAGCCCCGGGGATACCGGGGAGACCCAGTACTTC | NA | TRBJ2-5 | NA | TRBV5-6
CSVGLYNEQFF | TGCAGCGTTGGACTTTACAATGAGCAGTTCTTC | NA | TRBJ2-1 | once | TRBV29-1
CSVEEGFGTEAFF | TGCAGCGTTGAAGAGGGGTTTGGAACTGAAGCTTTCTTT | NA | TRBJ1-1 | NA | TRBV29-1
CATSSGLSAGDSSYEQYF | TGTGCCACCAGCAGTGGTCTCTCGGCGGGGGACAGTTCCTACGAGCAGTACTTC | NA | TRBJ2-7 | NA | TRBV15
CASSHDSNTEAFF | TGTGCCAGCAGCCACGACAGTAACACTGAAGCTTTCTTT | NA | TRBJ1-1 | NA | TRBV14
CASSLEGWNSPLHF | TGTGCCAGCAGCTTAGAGGGTTGGAATTCACCCCTCCACTTT | NA | TRBJ1-6 | NA | TRBV5-6
CASSLERGLVTGELFF | TGTGCCAGCAGCTTAGAAAGGGGCTTGGTCACCGGGGAGCTGTTTTTT | NA | TRBJ2-2 | NA | TRBV7-9
CASTRSGTEAFF | TGTGCCAGCACCCGTTCAGGGACCGAAGCTTTCTTT | NA | TRBJ1-1 | NA | TRBV14
CAWSVGANVLTF | TGTGCCTGGAGTGTTGGGGCCAACGTCCTGACTTTC | NA | TRBJ2-6 | NA | TRBV30
CASSLSSLNYGYTF | TGTGCCAGCAGTTTGAGCAGTCTTAACTATGGCTACACCTTC | NA | TRBJ1-2 | NA | TRBV27
CASSHDRDPSSYNSPLHF | TGTGCCAGCAGCCATGACCGGGACCCGAGCTCCTATAATTCACCCCTCCACTTT | NA | TRBJ1-6 | NA | TRBV3-1/TRBV3-2
CASSIGANTYEQYF | TGCGCCAGCAGCATTGGGGCCAACACCTACGAGCAGTACTTC | NA | TRBJ2-7 | NA | TRBV5-1
CASSTGQGWTEAFF | TGTGCCAGCAGTACGGGACAGGGTTGGACTGAAGCTTTCTTT | TRBD1 | TRBJ1-1 | NA | TRBV6-6
CASSMGVSRTGPLFNYGYTF | TGTGCCAGTAGTATGGGCGTCTCGAGGACAGGACCCCTTTTTAACTATGGCTACACCTTC | TRBD1 | TRBJ1-2 | NA | TRBV19
CAWSGISINEQFF | TGTGCCTGGAGTGGAATCTCAATCAATGAGCAGTTCTTC | NA | TRBJ2-1 | NA | TRBV30
CASTAISGNTIYF | TGTGCCAGCACAGCTATCTCTGGAAACACCATATATTTT | NA | TRBJ1-3 | NA | TRBV19
CASSERGGNYEQYF | TGTGCCAGCAGTGAACGAGGAGGGAACTACGAGCAGTACTTC | NA | TRBJ2-7 | NA | TRBV6-1
CASSYIADRRNYEQYF | TGTGCCAGCAGTTATATCGCTGACAGAAGGAACTACGAGCAGTACTTC | NA | TRBJ2-7 | NA | TRBV6-9
CAWSPAGTQYF | TGTGCCTGGAGCCCCGCAGGGACCCAGTACTTC | NA | TRBJ2-5 | few | TRBV30
CASSLAGDSGGYSNQPQHF | TGTGCCAGCAGCTTAGCGGGGGATTCAGGAGGATATAGCAATCAGCCCCAGCATTTT | NA | TRBJ1-5 | NA | TRBV7-6
CASSQERSGGRTNTEAFF | TGCGCCAGCAGCCAGGAACGGTCAGGCGGCCGAACGAACACTGAAGCTTTCTTT | NA | TRBJ1-1 | few | TRBV4-3
CASSYGPETNYGYTF | TGTGCCAGCAGTTACGGTCCTGAAACTAACTATGGCTACACCTTC | NA | TRBJ1-2 | once | TRBV6-5
CASSPGQGGLATNEKLFF | TGTGCCAGCAGCCCGGGACAAGGCGGCCTTGCAACTAATGAAAAACTGTTTTTT | NA | TRBJ1-4 | NA | TRBV5-4
CSVGWRGASGELFF | TGCAGCGTTGGCTGGCGGGGGGCGTCAGGGGAGCTGTTTTTT | TRBD2 | TRBJ2-2 | NA | TRBV29-1
CASSEQIEAFF | TGTGCCAGCAGTGAACAGATTGAAGCTTTCTTT | NA | TRBJ1-1 | NA | TRBV2
CASSASGGVYNEQFF | TGCGCCAGCAGCGCTAGCGGGGGGGTTTACAATGAGCAGTTCTTC | TRBD2 | TRBJ2-1 | few | TRBV10-1
CASTGWDQPQHF | TGTGCCAGTACGGGCTGGGATCAGCCCCAGCATTTT | NA | TRBJ1-5 | NA | TRBV19
CASGGQMNTEAFF | TGTGCCAGCGGGGGACAAATGAACACTGAAGCTTTCTTT | NA | TRBJ1-1 | NA | TRBV11-2
CASSLMAVGNEKLFF | TGTGCCAGCAGTTTAATGGCAGTCGGGAATGAAAAACTGTTTTTT | NA | TRBJ1-4 | NA | TRBV28
CASTWYTGEDYGYTF | TGCGCCAGCACCTGGTACACAGGGGAAGACTATGGCTACACCTTC | TRBD1 | TRBJ1-2 | NA | TRBV5-1
CASSPDGNTIYF | TGCGCCAGCAGCCCGGACGGAAACACCATATATTTT | NA | TRBJ1-3 | NA | TRBV4-1
CASSASNYGYTF | TGCGCCAGCAGCGCATCTAACTATGGCTACACCTTC | NA | TRBJ1-2 | NA | TRBV10-2
CASSIGTTQWGYEQYF | TGTGCCAGCAGCATCGGGACTACACAATGGGGGTACGAGCAGTACTTC | TRBD2 | TRBJ2-7 | NA | TRBV6-2/TRBV6-3
CASSTWGRSLEQYF | TGTGCCAGCAGCACATGGGGCAGATCGCTCGAGCAGTACTTC | NA | TRBJ2-7 | NA | TRBV7-2
CASSTARVNEKLFF | TGTGCCAGCAGCACAGCGAGGGTTAATGAAAAACTGTTTTTT | NA | TRBJ1-4 | NA | TRBV7-9
CASSFETGITGELFF | TGCGCCAGCAGCTTTGAGACAGGGATAACCGGGGAGCTGTTTTTT | TRBD1 | TRBJ2-2 | NA | TRBV5-1